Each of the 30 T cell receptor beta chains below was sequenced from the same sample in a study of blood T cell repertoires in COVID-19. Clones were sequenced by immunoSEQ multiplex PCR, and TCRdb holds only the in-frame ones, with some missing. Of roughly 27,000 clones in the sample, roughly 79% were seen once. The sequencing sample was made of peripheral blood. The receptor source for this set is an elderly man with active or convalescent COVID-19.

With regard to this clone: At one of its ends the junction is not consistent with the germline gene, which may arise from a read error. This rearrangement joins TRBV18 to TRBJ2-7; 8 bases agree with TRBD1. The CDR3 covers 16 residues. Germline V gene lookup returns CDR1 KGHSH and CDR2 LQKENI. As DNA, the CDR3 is TGTGCCAGCTCACCTACCCCCGATCCGGGACAGGAGATAGTTGTGTTC. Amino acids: CASSPTPDPGQEIVVF.

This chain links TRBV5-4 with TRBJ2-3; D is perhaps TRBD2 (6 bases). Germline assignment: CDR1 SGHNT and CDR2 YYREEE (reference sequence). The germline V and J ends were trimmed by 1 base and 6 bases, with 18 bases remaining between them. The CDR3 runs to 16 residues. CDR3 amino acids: CASSLFSGGVGDTQYF. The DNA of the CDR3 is TGTGCCAGCAGCTTGTTTAGCGGAGGGGTCGGTGATACGCAGTATTTT.

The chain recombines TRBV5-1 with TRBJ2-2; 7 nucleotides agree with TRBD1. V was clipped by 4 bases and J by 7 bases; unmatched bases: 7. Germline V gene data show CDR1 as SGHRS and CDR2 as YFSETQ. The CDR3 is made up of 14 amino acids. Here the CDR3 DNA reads TGCGCCAGCAGCCCAGACAGGGTCGGCGGGGAGCTGTTTTTT. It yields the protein CASSPDRVGGELFF. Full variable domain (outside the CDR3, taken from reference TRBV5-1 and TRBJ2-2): KAGVTQTPRYLIKTRGQQVTLSCSPISGHRSVSWYQQTPGQGLQFLFEYFSETQRNKGNFPGRFSGRQFSNSRSEMNVSTLELGDSALYLCASSPDRVGGELFFGEGSRLTVL.

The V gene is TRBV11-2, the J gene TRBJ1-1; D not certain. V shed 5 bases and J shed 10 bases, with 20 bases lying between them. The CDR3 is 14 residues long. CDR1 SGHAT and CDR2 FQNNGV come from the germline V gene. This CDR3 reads CASSPRPGSPGAFF. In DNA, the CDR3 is TGTGCCAGCAGCCCCAGACCGGGGTCTCCGGGAGCTTTCTTT.

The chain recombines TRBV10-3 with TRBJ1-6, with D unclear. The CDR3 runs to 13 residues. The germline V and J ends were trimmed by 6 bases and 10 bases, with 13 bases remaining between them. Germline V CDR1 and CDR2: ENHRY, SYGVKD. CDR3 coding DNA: TGTGCCATCAGGGCCGAAGGAGGATCACCCCTCCACTTT. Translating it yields CAIRAEGGSPLHF.

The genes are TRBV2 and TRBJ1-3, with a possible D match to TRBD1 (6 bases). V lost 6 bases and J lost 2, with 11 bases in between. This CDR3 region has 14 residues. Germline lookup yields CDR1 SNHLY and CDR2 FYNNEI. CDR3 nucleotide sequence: TGTGCCAGCAGGGACAGCTTAACTGGAAACACCATATATTTT. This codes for CASRDSLTGNTIYF.

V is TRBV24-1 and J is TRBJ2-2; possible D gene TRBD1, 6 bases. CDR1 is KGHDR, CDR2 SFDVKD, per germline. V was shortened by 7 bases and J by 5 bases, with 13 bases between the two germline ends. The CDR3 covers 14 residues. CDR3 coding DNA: TGTGCCACCAGAGGTTTGGGGGCGACCGGGGAGCTGTTTTTT. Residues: CATRGLGATGELFF.

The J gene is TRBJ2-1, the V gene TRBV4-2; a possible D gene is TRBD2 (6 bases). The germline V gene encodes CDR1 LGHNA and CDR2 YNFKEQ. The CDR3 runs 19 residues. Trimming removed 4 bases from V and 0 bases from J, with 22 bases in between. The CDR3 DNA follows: TGTGCCAGCAGCCCCAGAGCAGACACGGGAGACTCCTCCTACAATGAGCAGTTCTTC. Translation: CASSPRADTGDSSYNEQFF.

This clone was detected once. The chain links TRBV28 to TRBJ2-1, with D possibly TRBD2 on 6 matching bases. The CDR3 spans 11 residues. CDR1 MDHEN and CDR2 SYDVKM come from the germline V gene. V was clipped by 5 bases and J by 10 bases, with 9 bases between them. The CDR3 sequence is CASSLAGEQFF. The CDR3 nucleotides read TGTGCCAGCAGTCTCGCGGGAGAGCAGTTCTTC.

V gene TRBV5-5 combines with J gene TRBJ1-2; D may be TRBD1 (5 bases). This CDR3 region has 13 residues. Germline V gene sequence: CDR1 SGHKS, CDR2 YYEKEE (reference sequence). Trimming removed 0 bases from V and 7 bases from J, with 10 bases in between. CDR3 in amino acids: CASSLVAQGGYTF. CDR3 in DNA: TGTGCCAGCAGCTTGGTGGCCCAGGGTGGCTACACCTTC.

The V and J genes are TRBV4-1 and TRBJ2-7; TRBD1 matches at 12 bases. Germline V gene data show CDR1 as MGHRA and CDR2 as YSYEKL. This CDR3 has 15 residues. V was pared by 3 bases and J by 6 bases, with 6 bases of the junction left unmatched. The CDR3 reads CASSQPGQGAGEQYF. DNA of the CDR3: TGCGCCAGCAGCCAGCCGGGACAGGGGGCCGGCGAGCAGTACTTC.

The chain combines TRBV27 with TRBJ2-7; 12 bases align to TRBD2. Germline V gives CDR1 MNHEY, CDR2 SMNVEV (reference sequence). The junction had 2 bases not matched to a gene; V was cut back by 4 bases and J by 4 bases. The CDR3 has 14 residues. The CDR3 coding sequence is TGTGCCAGCAGTTCACTAGCGGGAGGTTACGAGCAGTACTTC. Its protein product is CASSSLAGGYEQYF.

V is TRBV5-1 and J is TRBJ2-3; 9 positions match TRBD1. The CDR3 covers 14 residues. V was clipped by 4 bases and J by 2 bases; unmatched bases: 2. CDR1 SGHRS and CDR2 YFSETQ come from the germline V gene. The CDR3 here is CASSRDRVTDTQYF. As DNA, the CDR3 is TGCGCCAGCAGCAGGGACAGGGTCACAGATACGCAGTATTTT.

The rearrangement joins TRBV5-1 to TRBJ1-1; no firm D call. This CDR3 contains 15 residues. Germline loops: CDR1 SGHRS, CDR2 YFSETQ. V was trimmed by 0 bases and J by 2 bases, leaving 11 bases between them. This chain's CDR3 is CASSLAGVGNTEAFF. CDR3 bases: TGCGCCAGCAGCTTGGCCGGAGTAGGCAACACTGAAGCTTTCTTT.

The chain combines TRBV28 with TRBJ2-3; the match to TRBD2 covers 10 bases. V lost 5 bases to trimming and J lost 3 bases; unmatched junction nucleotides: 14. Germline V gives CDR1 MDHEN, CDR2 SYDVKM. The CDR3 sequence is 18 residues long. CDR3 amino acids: CASSPSGSLVPRTDTQYF. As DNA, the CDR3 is TGTGCCAGCAGTCCTAGCGGGAGTTTGGTACCCAGGACAGATACGCAGTATTTT.

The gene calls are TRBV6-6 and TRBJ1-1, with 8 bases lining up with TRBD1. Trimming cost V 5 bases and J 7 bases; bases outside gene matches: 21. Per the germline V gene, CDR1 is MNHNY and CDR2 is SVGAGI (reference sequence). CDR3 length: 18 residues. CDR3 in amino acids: CASSPRVGSGGRRYEAFF. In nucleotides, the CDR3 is TGTGCCAGCAGTCCCAGGGTAGGGTCAGGGGGCAGGAGATATGAAGCTTTCTTT.

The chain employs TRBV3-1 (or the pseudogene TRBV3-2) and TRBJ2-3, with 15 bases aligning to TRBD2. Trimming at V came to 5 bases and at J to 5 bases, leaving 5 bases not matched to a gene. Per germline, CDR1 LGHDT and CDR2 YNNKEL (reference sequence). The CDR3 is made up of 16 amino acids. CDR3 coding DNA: TGTGCCAGCAGCTGGGGACTAGCGGGGGGTGGAGATACGCAGTATTTT. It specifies CASSWGLAGGGDTQYF.

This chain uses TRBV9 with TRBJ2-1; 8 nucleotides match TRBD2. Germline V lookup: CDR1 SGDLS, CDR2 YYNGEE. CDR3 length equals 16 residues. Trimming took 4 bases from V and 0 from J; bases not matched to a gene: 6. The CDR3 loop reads CASSLRSGSSYNEQFF. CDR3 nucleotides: TGTGCCAGCAGCCTACGGAGCGGGAGCTCCTACAATGAGCAGTTCTTC.

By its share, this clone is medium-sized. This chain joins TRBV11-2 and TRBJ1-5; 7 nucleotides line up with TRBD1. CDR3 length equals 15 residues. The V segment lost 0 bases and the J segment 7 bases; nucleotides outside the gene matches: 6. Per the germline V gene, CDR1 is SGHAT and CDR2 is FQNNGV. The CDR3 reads CASSLDTGVEQPQHF. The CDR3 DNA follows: TGTGCCAGCAGCTTAGACACAGGGGTTGAACAGCCCCAGCATTTT.

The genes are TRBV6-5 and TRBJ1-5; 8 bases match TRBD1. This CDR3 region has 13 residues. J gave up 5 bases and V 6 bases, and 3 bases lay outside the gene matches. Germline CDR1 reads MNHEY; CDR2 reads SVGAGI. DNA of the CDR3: TGTGCCAGCAGCCTGACAGGGGATCAGCCCCAGCATTTT. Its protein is CASSLTGDQPQHF.

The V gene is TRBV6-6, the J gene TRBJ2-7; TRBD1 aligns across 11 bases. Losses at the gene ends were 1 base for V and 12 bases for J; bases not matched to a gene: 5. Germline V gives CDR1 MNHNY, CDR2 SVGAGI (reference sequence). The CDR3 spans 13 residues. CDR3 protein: CASSYYEDRGLYF. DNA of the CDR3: TGTGCCAGCAGTTACTACGAGGACAGGGGGCTGTACTTC.

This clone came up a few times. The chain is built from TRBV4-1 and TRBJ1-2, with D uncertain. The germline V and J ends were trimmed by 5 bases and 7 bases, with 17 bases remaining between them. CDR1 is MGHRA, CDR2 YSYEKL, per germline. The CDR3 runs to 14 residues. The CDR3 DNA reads TGCGCCAGCAGCACCCCGGTCCAAGCGACTGGCTACACCTTC. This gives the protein CASSTPVQATGYTF.

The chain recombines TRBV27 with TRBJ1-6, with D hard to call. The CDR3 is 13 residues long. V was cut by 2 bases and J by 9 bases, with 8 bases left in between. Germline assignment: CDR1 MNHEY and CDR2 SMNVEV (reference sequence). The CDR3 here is CASSLGTASPLHF. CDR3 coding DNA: TGTGCCAGCAGTTTAGGCACAGCTTCACCCCTCCACTTT.

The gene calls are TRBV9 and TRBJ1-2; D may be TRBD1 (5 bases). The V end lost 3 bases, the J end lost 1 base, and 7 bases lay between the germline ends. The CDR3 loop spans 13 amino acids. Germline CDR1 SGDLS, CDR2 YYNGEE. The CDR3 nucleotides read TGTGCCAGCAGCGAAGGGGATAACTATGGCTACACCTTC. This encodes CASSEGDNYGYTF.

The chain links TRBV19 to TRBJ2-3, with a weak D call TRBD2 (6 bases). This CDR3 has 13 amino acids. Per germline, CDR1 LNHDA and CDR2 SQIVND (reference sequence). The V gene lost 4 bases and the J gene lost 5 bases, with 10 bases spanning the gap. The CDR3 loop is CASSNGRGDTQYF. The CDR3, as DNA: TGTGCCAGTAGTAACGGGCGGGGAGATACGCAGTATTTT.

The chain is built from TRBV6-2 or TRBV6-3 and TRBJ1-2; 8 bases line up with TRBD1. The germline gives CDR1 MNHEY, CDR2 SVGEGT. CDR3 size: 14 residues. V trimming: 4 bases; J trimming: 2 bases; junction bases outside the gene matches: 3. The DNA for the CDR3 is TGTGCCAGCAGTTCGAACAGGGGGAACTATGGCTACACCTTC. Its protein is CASSSNRGNYGYTF.

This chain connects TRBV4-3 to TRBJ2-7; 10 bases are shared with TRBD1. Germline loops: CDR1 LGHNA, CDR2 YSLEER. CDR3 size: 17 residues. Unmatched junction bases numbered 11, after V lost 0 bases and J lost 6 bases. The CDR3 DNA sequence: TGCGCCAGCAGCCAAGATTTAATGGGACAGGGGTTCGGCGAGCAGTACTTC. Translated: CASSQDLMGQGFGEQYF.

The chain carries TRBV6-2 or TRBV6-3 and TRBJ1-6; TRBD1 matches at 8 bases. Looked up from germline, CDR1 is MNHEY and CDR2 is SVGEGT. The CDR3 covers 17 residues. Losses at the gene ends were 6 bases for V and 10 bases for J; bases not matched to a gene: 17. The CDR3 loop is CASSRTGPSTGFSPLHF. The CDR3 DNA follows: TGTGCCAGCAGCCGGACAGGGCCCTCCACGGGATTCTCACCCCTCCACTTT.

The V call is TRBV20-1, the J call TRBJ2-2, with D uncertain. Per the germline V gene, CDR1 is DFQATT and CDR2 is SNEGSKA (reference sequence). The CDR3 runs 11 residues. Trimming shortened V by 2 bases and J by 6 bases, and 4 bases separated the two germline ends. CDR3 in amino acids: CSARSSGELFF. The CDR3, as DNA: TGCAGTGCTAGATCATCCGGGGAGCTGTTTTTT.

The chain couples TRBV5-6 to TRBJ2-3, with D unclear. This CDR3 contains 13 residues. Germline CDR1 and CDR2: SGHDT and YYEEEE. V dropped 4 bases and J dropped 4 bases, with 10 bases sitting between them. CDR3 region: CASSLSSADTQYF. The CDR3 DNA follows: TGTGCCAGCAGCCTTAGTTCCGCAGATACGCAGTATTTT. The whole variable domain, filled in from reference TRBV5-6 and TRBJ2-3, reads DAGVTQSPTHLIKTRGQQVTLRCSPKSGHDTVSWYQQALGQGPQFIFQYYEEEERQRGNFPDRFSGHQFPNYSSELNVNALLLGDSALYLCASSLSSADTQYFGPGTRLTVL.